A selection of T cell receptor beta chains follows, all from one sample in a study of T cell repertoires in cytomegalovirus infection. Antigen specificity for these receptors is unknown. TCRdb reprocessed the reads with MiXCR, giving one entry per CDR3 protein. The sample has roughly 800,000 distinct CDR3 sequences; approximately 32% are singletons. The sequences come from cultured CD8+ T cells from PBMCs, collected from culture after CMV antigen stimulation. Receptors were obtained from a human donor in good health (CMV status not recorded). Some clones in this sample may be carry-over from other donors' samples. CDR3s include the opening cysteine and the closing phenylalanine or tryptophan. The order of the fields is J gene, V gene, clone size, D gene, CDR3 DNA, CDR3 protein. The D gene is left open where the match is weak. Size values are once, few and many counts, or a class for expanded clones, and some rows have none.

J gene: TRBJ2-1
V gene: TRBV5-4
clone size: NA
D gene: NA
CDR3 DNA: TGTGCCAGCAGCTTGGTGGTGGCGAGCTCCTACAATGAGCAGTTCTTC
CDR3 protein: CASSLVVASSYNEQFF

J gene: TRBJ2-5
V gene: TRBV2
clone size: few
D gene: NA
CDR3 DNA: TGTGCCAGCAGTGGGACGGACGGGACCCAGTACTTC
CDR3 protein: CASSGTDGTQYF

J gene: TRBJ2-3
V gene: TRBV6-5
clone size: NA
D gene: NA
CDR3 DNA: TGTGCCAGCAGTTACCGGGCAGGCGAACCCACAGATACGCAGTATTTT
CDR3 protein: CASSYRAGEPTDTQYF

J gene: TRBJ2-7
V gene: TRBV11-2
clone size: many
D gene: NA
CDR3 DNA: TGTGCCAGCAGCTTAGGCTTGTACGAGCAGTACTTC
CDR3 protein: CASSLGLYEQYF

J gene: TRBJ1-5
V gene: TRBV19
clone size: NA
D gene: NA
CDR3 DNA: TGTGCCAGCGGGTCTGGTGGCAGCCATCAGCCCCAGCATTTT
CDR3 protein: CASGSGGSHQPQHF

J gene: TRBJ1-2
V gene: TRBV4-1
clone size: medium-sized
D gene: NA
CDR3 DNA: TGCGCCAGCAGCCAAGGGGAGGTCATGTGGGACTATGGCTACACCTTC
CDR3 protein: CASSQGEVMWDYGYTF

J gene: TRBJ1-5
V gene: TRBV24-1
clone size: NA
D gene: NA
CDR3 DNA: TGTGCCACCAGTGACCCAGCGGCCGCGAGCAATCAGCCCCAGCATTTT
CDR3 protein: CATSDPAAASNQPQHF

J gene: TRBJ2-3
V gene: TRBV5-6
clone size: NA
D gene: TRBD1
CDR3 DNA: TGTGCCAGCGGGACAGCTAGCACAGATACGCAGTATTTT
CDR3 protein: CASGTASTDTQYF

J gene: TRBJ2-5
V gene: TRBV7-2
clone size: many
D gene: TRBD1
CDR3 DNA: TGTGCCAGCAGCCTTGACAGGGAGTACCAAGAGACCCAGTACTTC
CDR3 protein: CASSLDREYQETQYF

J gene: TRBJ2-5
V gene: TRBV19
clone size: NA
D gene: NA
CDR3 DNA: TGTGCCAGTTCCCACCTAGGGGGGGGGATCCAAGAGACCCAGTACTTC
CDR3 protein: CASSHLGGGIQETQYF

J gene: TRBJ2-1
V gene: TRBV20-1
clone size: many
D gene: NA
CDR3 DNA: TGCAGTGCAAATTTACAGGGATGGGGATCCTACAATGAGCAGTTCTTC
CDR3 protein: CSANLQGWGSYNEQFF

J gene: TRBJ1-1
V gene: TRBV28
clone size: NA
D gene: NA
CDR3 DNA: TGTGCCAGCAGTATGAGAGGGGGAGCCATGAACACTGAAGCTTTCTTT
CDR3 protein: CASSMRGGAMNTEAFF

J gene: TRBJ2-5
V gene: TRBV11-2
clone size: NA
D gene: TRBD2
CDR3 DNA: TGTGCCAGCAGCTCAGACCTGCGGGGGGGCATTGAGACCCAGTACTTC
CDR3 protein: CASSSDLRGGIETQYF

J gene: TRBJ1-1
V gene: TRBV7-6
clone size: many
D gene: NA
CDR3 DNA: TGTGCCAGCAGCTCCCGACGTCTCAACACTGAAGCTTTCTTT
CDR3 protein: CASSSRRLNTEAFF

J gene: TRBJ1-2
V gene: TRBV27
clone size: few
D gene: NA
CDR3 DNA: TGTGCCAGCAGTTTGCAGGGCTCGCCCAAAAACTATGGCTACACCTTC
CDR3 protein: CASSLQGSPKNYGYTF

J gene: TRBJ2-1
V gene: TRBV10-3
clone size: few
D gene: NA
CDR3 DNA: TGTGCCATCAGTGGGACCCTATGGAGCGCCAATGAGCAGTTCTTC
CDR3 protein: CAISGTLWSANEQFF

J gene: TRBJ1-4
V gene: TRBV4-1
clone size: NA
D gene: NA
CDR3 DNA: TGCGCCAGCAGCCTACCCTTTGCGGGTGAAAAACTGTTTTTT
CDR3 protein: CASSLPFAGEKLFF

J gene: TRBJ2-7
V gene: TRBV10-3
clone size: NA
D gene: NA
CDR3 DNA: TGTGCCATCACCGAAAGCGTAGACTACGAGCAGTACTTC
CDR3 protein: CAITESVDYEQYF

J gene: TRBJ1-1
V gene: TRBV28
clone size: NA
D gene: NA
CDR3 DNA: TGTGCCAGCAGTTTTTATAGGGGTCGGACTGAAGCTTTCTTT
CDR3 protein: CASSFYRGRTEAFF

J gene: TRBJ1-2
V gene: TRBV27
clone size: NA
D gene: TRBD1
CDR3 DNA: TGTGCCAGCAGTTCACAGGGACAGGGAAATGGCTACACCTTC
CDR3 protein: CASSSQGQGNGYTF

J gene: TRBJ2-5
V gene: TRBV6-2/TRBV6-3
clone size: NA
D gene: NA
CDR3 DNA: TGTGCCAGCAGTTACTCTATTGAGGGGGGCTTTCAAGAGACCCAGTACTTC
CDR3 protein: CASSYSIEGGFQETQYF

J gene: TRBJ2-3
V gene: TRBV6-2/TRBV6-3
clone size: few
D gene: NA
CDR3 DNA: TGTGCCAGCACCCCGAATCCAGATACGCAGTATTTT
CDR3 protein: CASTPNPDTQYF

J gene: TRBJ2-3
V gene: TRBV4-1
clone size: few
D gene: TRBD2
CDR3 DNA: TGCGCCAGCAGCCAAGATCCAACGGGGGGTCGAGATACGCAGTATTTT
CDR3 protein: CASSQDPTGGRDTQYF

J gene: TRBJ1-5
V gene: TRBV27
clone size: few
D gene: NA
CDR3 DNA: TGTGCCAGCAGTTCGATGGGGGGCAATCAGCCCCAGCATTTT
CDR3 protein: CASSSMGGNQPQHF

J gene: TRBJ2-3
V gene: TRBV7-9
clone size: many
D gene: NA
CDR3 DNA: TGTGCCAGCAGCTCACAGGGATGGGTCACAGATACGCAGTATTTT
CDR3 protein: CASSSQGWVTDTQYF

J gene: TRBJ2-3
V gene: TRBV20-1
clone size: NA
D gene: NA
CDR3 DNA: TGCAGTGCTAGAGAAAGTACCTTCACAGATACGCAGTATTTT
CDR3 protein: CSARESTFTDTQYF

J gene: TRBJ1-1
V gene: TRBV27
clone size: few
D gene: TRBD1
CDR3 DNA: TGTGCCAGCAGTTCGGGACAGACTATATCCGAAGCTTTCTTT
CDR3 protein: CASSSGQTISEAFF

J gene: TRBJ2-1
V gene: TRBV28
clone size: NA
D gene: NA
CDR3 DNA: TGTGCCAGCAGTTTTTGGGGTACCACCTTACATGAGCAGTTCTTC
CDR3 protein: CASSFWGTTLHEQFF

J gene: TRBJ2-2
V gene: TRBV11-3
clone size: few
D gene: NA
CDR3 DNA: TGTGCCAGCAGCTTACGACAGCCCGGGGAGCTGTTTTTT
CDR3 protein: CASSLRQPGELFF

J gene: TRBJ2-3
V gene: TRBV12-3/TRBV12-4
clone size: few
D gene: NA
CDR3 DNA: TGTGCCAGCAGTTTAGTGGGGCTGCGCACAGATACGCAGTATTTT
CDR3 protein: CASSLVGLRTDTQYF

J gene: TRBJ1-1
V gene: TRBV20-1
clone size: few
D gene: NA
CDR3 DNA: TGCAGTGCTCCCGACAGTAGCACTGAAGCTTTCTTT
CDR3 protein: CSAPDSSTEAFF

J gene: TRBJ2-3
V gene: TRBV7-6
clone size: many
D gene: TRBD2
CDR3 DNA: TGTGCCAGCAGCTTAGTTGGCGGGGGGGCCGAAGATACGCAGTATTTT
CDR3 protein: CASSLVGGGAEDTQYF

J gene: TRBJ2-1
V gene: TRBV4-1
clone size: few
D gene: NA
CDR3 DNA: TGCGCCAGCAGCCAAGATCCGGGATTTGACAATGAGCAGTTCTTC
CDR3 protein: CASSQDPGFDNEQFF

J gene: TRBJ1-2
V gene: TRBV7-9
clone size: NA
D gene: TRBD1
CDR3 DNA: TGTGCCAGCAGCGAGACAGGGGGCGGTGGCTACACCTTC
CDR3 protein: CASSETGGGGYTF

J gene: TRBJ2-7
V gene: TRBV10-3
clone size: few
D gene: TRBD1
CDR3 DNA: TGTGCCATCAGTGGCCGGGACAGGGGGAACTACGAGCAGTACTTC
CDR3 protein: CAISGRDRGNYEQYF

J gene: TRBJ1-5
V gene: TRBV7-6
clone size: many
D gene: NA
CDR3 DNA: TGTGCCAGCAGCCCAAACGTTGGTCAGCCCCAGCATTTT
CDR3 protein: CASSPNVGQPQHF

J gene: TRBJ2-3
V gene: TRBV5-4
clone size: NA
D gene: NA
CDR3 DNA: TGTGCCAGCACCCCAGCGGAGAGCACAGATACGCAGTATTTT
CDR3 protein: CASTPAESTDTQYF

J gene: TRBJ1-1
V gene: TRBV6-5
clone size: many
D gene: TRBD1
CDR3 DNA: TGTGCCAGCAGTTATGGGACAGGGAGGACTGAAGCTTTCTTT
CDR3 protein: CASSYGTGRTEAFF

J gene: TRBJ1-5
V gene: TRBV12-3/TRBV12-4
clone size: few
D gene: NA
CDR3 DNA: TGTGCCAGCAGTTTCGGTAGGGTCCAGCCCCAGCATTTT
CDR3 protein: CASSFGRVQPQHF

J gene: TRBJ1-1
V gene: TRBV28
clone size: few
D gene: NA
CDR3 DNA: TGTGCCAGCAGCCCTTTGACAGTGATTGGGACTGAAGCTTTCTTT
CDR3 protein: CASSPLTVIGTEAFF

J gene: TRBJ2-5
V gene: TRBV14
clone size: NA
D gene: NA
CDR3 DNA: TGTGCCAGCAGCGAAACGATTCAAGAGACCCAGTACTTC
CDR3 protein: CASSETIQETQYF

J gene: TRBJ2-5
V gene: TRBV7-9
clone size: few
D gene: TRBD1
CDR3 DNA: TGTGCCAGCAGCCTACCTAGGGGGCAGATTGAGACCCAGTACTTC
CDR3 protein: CASSLPRGQIETQYF

J gene: TRBJ1-2
V gene: TRBV4-1
clone size: NA
D gene: NA
CDR3 DNA: TGCGCCAGCAGCCATCCTCGGGGTGTTGGCTACACCTTC
CDR3 protein: CASSHPRGVGYTF

J gene: TRBJ2-4
V gene: TRBV12-3/TRBV12-4
clone size: many
D gene: NA
CDR3 DNA: TGTGCCAGCAGTTTATTCGCCGGGGAAGTCAAAAACATTCAGTACTTC
CDR3 protein: CASSLFAGEVKNIQYF

J gene: TRBJ1-6
V gene: TRBV6-5
clone size: NA
D gene: NA
CDR3 DNA: TGTGCCAGCAGTTATGGGACCCCCCGCTATAATTCACCCCTCCACTTT
CDR3 protein: CASSYGTPRYNSPLHF

J gene: TRBJ1-1
V gene: TRBV19
clone size: NA
D gene: NA
CDR3 DNA: TGTGCCAGTAGTTCGGGTCCGGGACGGCTGAACACTGAAGCTTTCTTT
CDR3 protein: CASSSGPGRLNTEAFF

J gene: TRBJ1-1
V gene: TRBV6-2/TRBV6-3
clone size: NA
D gene: NA
CDR3 DNA: TGTGCCAGCAGTTATGGGGCAGGTGGGTCGAACACTGAAGCTTTCTTT
CDR3 protein: CASSYGAGGSNTEAFF

J gene: TRBJ1-2
V gene: TRBV12-3/TRBV12-4
clone size: NA
D gene: NA
CDR3 DNA: TGTGCCAGCAGGACTGTAGGGGGGGACTATGGCTACACCTTC
CDR3 protein: CASRTVGGDYGYTF

J gene: TRBJ2-1
V gene: TRBV7-6
clone size: few
D gene: NA
CDR3 DNA: TGTGCCAGCAGCTTAAGTTCAGACGGATACAATGAGCAGTTCTTC
CDR3 protein: CASSLSSDGYNEQFF

J gene: TRBJ2-1
V gene: TRBV4-2
clone size: NA
D gene: NA
CDR3 DNA: TGTGCCAGCACCCCGGGTCAGAGCTCCTACAATGAGCAGTTCTTC
CDR3 protein: CASTPGQSSYNEQFF

J gene: TRBJ2-7
V gene: TRBV6-2/TRBV6-3
clone size: many
D gene: TRBD2
CDR3 DNA: TGTGCCAGCAGTATCCTGAGCGGGGGTGCGTACGAGCAGTACTTC
CDR3 protein: CASSILSGGAYEQYF

J gene: TRBJ1-2
V gene: TRBV2
clone size: NA
D gene: TRBD1
CDR3 DNA: TGTGCCAGCAGTCCTGACAGGGGGCCTGGCTACACCTTC
CDR3 protein: CASSPDRGPGYTF

J gene: TRBJ2-7
V gene: TRBV14
clone size: NA
D gene: NA
CDR3 DNA: TGTGCCAGCAGCCAAGACGTCAACTCCTACGAGCAGTACTTC
CDR3 protein: CASSQDVNSYEQYF

J gene: TRBJ2-1
V gene: TRBV7-6
clone size: NA
D gene: NA
CDR3 DNA: TGTGCCAGCAGCTTATCGAGGGCAGGGGACTTCTACAATGAGCAGTTCTTC
CDR3 protein: CASSLSRAGDFYNEQFF